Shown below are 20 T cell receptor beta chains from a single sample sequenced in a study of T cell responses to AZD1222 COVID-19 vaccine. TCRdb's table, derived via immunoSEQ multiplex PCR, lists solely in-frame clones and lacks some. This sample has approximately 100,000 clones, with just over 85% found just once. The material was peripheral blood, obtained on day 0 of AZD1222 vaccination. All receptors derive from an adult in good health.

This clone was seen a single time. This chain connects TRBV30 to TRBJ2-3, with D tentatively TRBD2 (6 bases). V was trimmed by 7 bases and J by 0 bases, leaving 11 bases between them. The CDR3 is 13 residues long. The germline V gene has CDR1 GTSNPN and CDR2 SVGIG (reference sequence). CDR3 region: CASGTASTDTQYF. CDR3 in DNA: TGTGCCTCTGGGACTGCTAGCACAGATACGCAGTATTTT.

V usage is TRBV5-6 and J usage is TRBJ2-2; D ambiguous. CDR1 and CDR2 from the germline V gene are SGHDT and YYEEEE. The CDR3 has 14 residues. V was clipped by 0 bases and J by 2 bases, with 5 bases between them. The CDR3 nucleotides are TGTGCCAGCAGCTTGGGACAAAACACCGGGGAGCTGTTTTTT. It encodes CASSLGQNTGELFF. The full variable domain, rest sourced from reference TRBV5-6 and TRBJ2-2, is DAGVTQSPTHLIKTRGQQVTLRCSPKSGHDTVSWYQQALGQGPQFIFQYYEEEERQRGNFPDRFSGHQFPNYSSELNVNALLLGDSALYLCASSLGQNTGELFFGEGSRLTVL.

This chain's CDR3 is CASSQEGNSNQPQHF. For the CDR3, the DNA is TGTGCCAGCAGCCAAGAAGGGAATAGCAATCAGCCCCAGCATTTT. The V call is TRBV3-1 (or the pseudogene TRBV3-2), the J call TRBJ1-5; no definite D call. CDR3 size: 15 residues. Trimming took off 0 bases at V and 0 bases at J, with 6 bases between the two ends. The germline V gene encodes CDR1 LGHDT and CDR2 YNNKEL (reference sequence).

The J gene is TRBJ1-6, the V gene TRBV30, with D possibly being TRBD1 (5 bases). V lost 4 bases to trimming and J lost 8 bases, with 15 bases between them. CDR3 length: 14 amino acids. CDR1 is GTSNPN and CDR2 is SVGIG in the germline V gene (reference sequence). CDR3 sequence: CAWTGKGIDSPLHF. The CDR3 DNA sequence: TGTGCCTGGACCGGGAAGGGGATTGATTCACCCCTCCACTTT.

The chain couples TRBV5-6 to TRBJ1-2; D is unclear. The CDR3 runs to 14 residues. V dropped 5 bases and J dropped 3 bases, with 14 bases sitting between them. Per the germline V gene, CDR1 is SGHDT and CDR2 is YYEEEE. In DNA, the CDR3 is TGTGCCAGCAGTGTGGTTGGGGTGGACTATGGCTACACCTTC. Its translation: CASSVVGVDYGYTF.

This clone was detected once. The CDR3 DNA is TGTGCCAGCAGTTTATCGAGGGAACGGCCTGGCTACACCTTC. Translating it yields CASSLSRERPGYTF. The chain combines TRBV27 with TRBJ1-2, with D uncertain. CDR3 length: 14 amino acids. The V end lost 0 bases, the J end lost 7 bases, and 12 bases lay between the germline ends. CDR1 and CDR2 (germline): MNHEY, SMNVEV (reference sequence).

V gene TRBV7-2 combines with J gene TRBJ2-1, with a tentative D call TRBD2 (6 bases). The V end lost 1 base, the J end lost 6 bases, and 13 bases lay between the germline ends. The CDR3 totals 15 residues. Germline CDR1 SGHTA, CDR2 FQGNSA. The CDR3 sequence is CASSLGLLAINEQFF. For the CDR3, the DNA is TGTGCCAGCAGCTTAGGCCTACTAGCAATCAATGAGCAGTTCTTC.

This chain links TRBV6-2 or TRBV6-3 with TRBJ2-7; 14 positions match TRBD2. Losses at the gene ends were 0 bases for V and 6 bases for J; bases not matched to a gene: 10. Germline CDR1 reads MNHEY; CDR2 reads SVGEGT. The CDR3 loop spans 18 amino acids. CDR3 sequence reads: CASSYSLGLAGGPVEQYF. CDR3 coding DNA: TGTGCCAGCAGTTACTCTCTCGGACTAGCGGGAGGCCCCGTCGAGCAGTACTTC.

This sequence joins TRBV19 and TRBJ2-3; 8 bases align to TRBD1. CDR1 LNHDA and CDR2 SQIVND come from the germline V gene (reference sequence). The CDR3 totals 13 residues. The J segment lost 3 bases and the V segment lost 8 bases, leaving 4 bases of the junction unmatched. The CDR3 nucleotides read TGTGCCAGTCGGACAGGGCAGACAGATACGCAGTATTTT. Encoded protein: CASRTGQTDTQYF.

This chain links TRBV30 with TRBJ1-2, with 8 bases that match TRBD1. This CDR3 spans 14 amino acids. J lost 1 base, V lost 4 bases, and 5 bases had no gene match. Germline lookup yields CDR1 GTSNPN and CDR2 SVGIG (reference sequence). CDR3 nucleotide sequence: TGTGCCTGGAACCCCGACAGGGGTAACTATGGCTACACCTTC. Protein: CAWNPDRGNYGYTF.

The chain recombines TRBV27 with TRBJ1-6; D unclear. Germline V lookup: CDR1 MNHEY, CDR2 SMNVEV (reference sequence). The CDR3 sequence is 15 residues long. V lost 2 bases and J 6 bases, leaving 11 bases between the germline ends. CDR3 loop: CASSLRGYGNSPLHF. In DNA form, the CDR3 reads TGTGCCAGCAGTTTACGTGGGTACGGTAATTCACCCCTCCACTTT.

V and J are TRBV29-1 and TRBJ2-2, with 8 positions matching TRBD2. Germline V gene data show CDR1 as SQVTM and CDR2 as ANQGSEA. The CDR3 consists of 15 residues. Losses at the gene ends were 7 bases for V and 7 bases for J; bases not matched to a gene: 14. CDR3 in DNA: TGCAGCGCCAAGACGGCGGGAGGTATAGGCGGGGAGCTGTTTTTT. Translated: CSAKTAGGIGGELFF.

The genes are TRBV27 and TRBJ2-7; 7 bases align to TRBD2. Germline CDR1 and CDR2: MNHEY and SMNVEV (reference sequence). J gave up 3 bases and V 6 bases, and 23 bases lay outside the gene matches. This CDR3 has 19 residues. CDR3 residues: CASSLTWASGPLWGYEQYF. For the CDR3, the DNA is TGTGCCAGCAGCCTCACCTGGGCTAGCGGCCCTCTTTGGGGCTACGAGCAGTACTTC.

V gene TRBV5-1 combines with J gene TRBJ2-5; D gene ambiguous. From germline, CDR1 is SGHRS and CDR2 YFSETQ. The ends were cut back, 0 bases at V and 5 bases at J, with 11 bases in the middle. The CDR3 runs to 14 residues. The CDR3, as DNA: TGCGCCAGCAGCTTGGAGTCGGTGTGGGAGACCCAGTACTTC. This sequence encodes CASSLESVWETQYF.

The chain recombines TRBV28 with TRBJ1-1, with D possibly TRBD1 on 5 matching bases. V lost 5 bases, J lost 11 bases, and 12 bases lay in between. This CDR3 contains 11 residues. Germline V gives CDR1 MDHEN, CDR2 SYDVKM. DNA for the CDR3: TGTGCCAGCAGTCCCTCGGGGGAGGCTTTCTTT. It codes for CASSPSGEAFF.

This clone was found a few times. The chain's CDR3 is CASSAGHLGTGELFF. DNA of the CDR3: TGTGCCAGCAGTGCTGGGCATTTGGGCACCGGGGAGCTGTTTTTT. This chain connects TRBV25-1 to TRBJ2-2; no clear D. Trimming took 4 bases from V and 4 from J, leaving 13 bases between them. CDR3 length: 15 amino acids. Per germline, CDR1 MGHDK and CDR2 SYGVNS.

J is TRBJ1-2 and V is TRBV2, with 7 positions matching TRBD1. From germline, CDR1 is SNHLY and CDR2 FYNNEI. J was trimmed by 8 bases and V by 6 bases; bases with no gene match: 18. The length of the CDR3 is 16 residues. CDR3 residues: CASSYEGTVLLRGYTF. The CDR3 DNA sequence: TGTGCCAGCAGCTATGAAGGGACAGTCCTTTTGAGAGGCTACACCTTC.

The CDR3 loop reads CAWSKLIQAREQYF. The CDR3 nucleotides read TGTGCCTGGAGTAAGCTTATACAAGCTCGCGAGCAGTACTTC. The chain links TRBV30 to TRBJ2-7; D gene uncertain. The CDR3 consists of 14 residues. The germline V gene encodes CDR1 GTSNPN and CDR2 SVGIG (reference sequence). Trimming took 2 bases from V and 6 from J, leaving 17 bases between them.

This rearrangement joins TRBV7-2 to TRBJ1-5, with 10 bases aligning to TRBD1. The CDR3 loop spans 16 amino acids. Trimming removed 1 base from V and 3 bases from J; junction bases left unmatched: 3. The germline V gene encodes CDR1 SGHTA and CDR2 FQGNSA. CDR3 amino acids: CASSLVGTGDNQPQHF. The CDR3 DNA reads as TGTGCCAGCAGCTTAGTGGGGACAGGGGACAATCAGCCCCAGCATTTT.

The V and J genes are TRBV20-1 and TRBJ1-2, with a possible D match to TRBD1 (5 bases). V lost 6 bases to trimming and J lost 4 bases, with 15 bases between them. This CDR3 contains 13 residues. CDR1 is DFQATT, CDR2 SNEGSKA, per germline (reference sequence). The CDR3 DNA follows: TGCAGTGCCAGTTCGTACGGGGCCTATGGCTACACCTTC. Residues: CSASSYGAYGYTF.